Below, 10 T cell receptor beta chains from the same sample are listed, as sequenced in a study of identical twins. TCRdb re-called the 5' RACE reads through MiXCR, storing one row per CDR3 protein. The sample lists around 1.7 million distinct CDR3 sequences, roughly a third occurring once. Sequenced sample: cord blood. These receptors were taken from a newborn girl in good health.

The chain employs TRBV9 and TRBJ2-7; D not certain. Germline V gene sequence: CDR1 SGDLS, CDR2 YYNGEE. V lost 6 bases and J 3 bases, leaving 10 bases between the germline ends. The CDR3 consists of 12 residues. The CDR3 region is CASTALCYEQYF. The CDR3 nucleotides read TGTGCCAGCACGGCACTCTGCTACGAGCAGTACTTC.

This clonotype has just a few counts. J is TRBJ2-7 and V is TRBV4-2, with D possibly TRBD1 on 5 matching bases. This CDR3 has 14 residues. Germline V gene lookup returns CDR1 LGHNA and CDR2 YNFKEQ. V lost 0 bases and J lost 5, with 11 bases in between. The CDR3 spells CASSQDRIGDEQYF. The CDR3 DNA follows: TGTGCCAGCAGCCAAGATAGAATAGGGGACGAGCAGTACTTC.

The V call is TRBV20-1, the J call TRBJ2-7; D ambiguous. Per the germline V gene, CDR1 is DFQATT and CDR2 is SNEGSKA (reference sequence). The V end lost 0 bases, the J end lost 4 bases, and 7 bases lay between the germline ends. CDR3 length equals 12 residues. CDR3 sequence (DNA): TGCAGTGCTAGAGAGTTCCAGTACGAGCAGTACTTC. Its protein product is CSAREFQYEQYF.

The rearrangement joins TRBV7-2 to TRBJ2-1; D perhaps matches TRBD2 (5 bases). From germline, CDR1 is SGHTA and CDR2 FQGNSA. Trimming took 1 base from V and 6 from J, leaving 10 bases between them. The CDR3 runs 14 residues. This chain's CDR3 is CASSLDGGFNEQFF. The CDR3 DNA reads as TGTGCCAGCAGCTTAGATGGCGGGTTCAATGAGCAGTTCTTC.

This clonotype was seen more than once but under ten times. The chain carries TRBV12-3 or TRBV12-4 and TRBJ2-3; TRBD2 is a possible D gene (6 bases). The CDR3 is 19 amino acids. The V and J ends lost 5 bases and 2 bases respectively, with 26 bases between them. The CDR3 sequence is CASSPNPGRRRGATDTQYF. The CDR3 region has the DNA TGTGCCAGCAGTCCCAACCCGGGACGGAGGCGGGGAGCCACAGATACGCAGTATTTT.

This clonotype appeared once. This chain links TRBV7-2 with TRBJ2-4; no definite D call. Germline V lookup: CDR1 SGHTA, CDR2 FQGNSA. This CDR3 is built from 15 residues. The ends were cut back, 5 bases at V and 3 bases at J, with 14 bases in the middle. This chain's CDR3 is CASSAQHVDKNIQYF. The CDR3 region has the DNA TGTGCCAGCAGCGCACAGCACGTGGACAAAAACATTCAGTACTTC.

This clonotype was picked up many times. This rearrangement joins TRBV29-1 to TRBJ2-1; 9 bases match TRBD1. The ends lost 6 bases at V and 2 bases at J; junction bases unmatched: 5. CDR1 is SQVTM, CDR2 ANQGSEA, per germline. This CDR3 spans 14 amino acids. The CDR3 DNA follows: TGCAGCGTCCCGGGACAGGGTCCCTACAATGAGCAGTTCTTC. Encoded protein: CSVPGQGPYNEQFF.

This clonotype was found a few times. The rearrangement joins TRBV5-5 to TRBJ2-5; no reliable D call. Trimming left V 4 bases short and J 1 base short, with 14 bases between. The CDR3 is 15 residues long. Looked up from germline, CDR1 is SGHKS and CDR2 is YYEKEE (reference sequence). CDR3 DNA: TGTGCCAGCAGCCAGACTGTTACCCTCCAAGAGACCCAGTACTTC. Translated: CASSQTVTLQETQYF.

The chain links TRBV20-1 to TRBJ2-5; 9 nucleotides align to TRBD2. J gave up 5 bases and V 4 bases, and 5 bases lay outside the gene matches. The CDR3 is 13 residues long. CDR1 is DFQATT, CDR2 SNEGSKA, per germline (reference sequence). DNA of the CDR3: TGCAGTGCTATTGCGGGGGGGCGGGAGACCCAGTACTTC. The encoded protein is CSAIAGGRETQYF.

With regard to this clonotype: Germline is not matched at one junction end, which may reflect a read error. CDR3 nucleotide sequence: TGTGCCAGCAGCGCTGGGGGCCCCGAGATCCAGTACTTC. It is translated as CASSAGGPEIQYF. The chain couples TRBV9 to TRBJ2-5; D might be TRBD1 (6 bases). The CDR3 length is 13 residues. CDR1 is SGDLS, CDR2 YYNGEE, per germline.